These T cell receptor beta chains were read from a single sample in a study of blood T cell repertoires in COVID-19. The table came from immunoSEQ multiplex PCR; TCRdb's copy has only in-frame clones and leaves some out. The sample has under 250,000 clones, roughly nine tenths seen once; the top ten hold about 3%. The sequenced sample was PBMCs or T cells enriched from blood (not recorded which). These receptors all come from a young woman in a cohort exposed to, infected with or recovered from COVID-19 (not recorded which). Each CDR3 is given with its conserved first and last residue. Each record gives: CDR3 DNA, CDR3 protein, D gene, V gene, J gene, clone size. The D gene is left open where the match is weak. Expanded clones are given a class, and other clones once, few, many or no size at all.

CDR3nt: TGTGCCAGCAGCCCTGAAGGAGGAGGAAGTTCACCCCTCCACTTT; CDR3aa: CASSPEGGGSSPLHF; d_gene: NA; v_gene: TRBV16; j_gene: TRBJ1-6; abundance: NA
CDR3nt: TGTGCCAGCAGCTCCGCACCAGACAGGGGAGGGACCGGGGAGCTGTTTTTT; CDR3aa: CASSSAPDRGGTGELFF; d_gene: NA; v_gene: TRBV5-4; j_gene: TRBJ2-2; abundance: once
CDR3nt: TGTGCCAGCACGGGACAGGCCTACAATGAGCAGTTCTTC; CDR3aa: CASTGQAYNEQFF; d_gene: TRBD1; v_gene: TRBV2; j_gene: TRBJ2-1; abundance: NA
CDR3nt: TGTGCCAGCTCTGGGGACATCAGCTCCTACGAGCAGTACTTC; CDR3aa: CASSGDISSYEQYF; d_gene: NA; v_gene: TRBV18; j_gene: TRBJ2-7; abundance: NA
CDR3nt: TGCGCCAGCAGCTTGGTGGTGGGAGTGAGCGAGCAGTACTTC; CDR3aa: CASSLVVGVSEQYF; d_gene: NA; v_gene: TRBV5-1; j_gene: TRBJ2-7; abundance: NA
CDR3nt: TGTGCCAGCAGCCAGGGAGGGTGGGACGAGCAGTACTTC; CDR3aa: CASSQGGWDEQYF; d_gene: TRBD2; v_gene: TRBV6-5; j_gene: TRBJ2-7; abundance: NA
CDR3nt: TGTGCCTGGATTATGATACCCGGGACTCAAGCTTTCTTT; CDR3aa: CAWIMIPGTQAFF; d_gene: NA; v_gene: TRBV30; j_gene: TRBJ1-1; abundance: once
CDR3nt: TGTGCCAGCAGCTCCTGGGAGGGACGAGAGCAGCCCCAGCATTTT; CDR3aa: CASSSWEGREQPQHF; d_gene: NA; v_gene: TRBV7-8; j_gene: TRBJ1-5; abundance: NA
CDR3nt: TGCAGCGTTGTCTACAGGGGGCTTTCGATTGGGGAGACCCAGTACTTC; CDR3aa: CSVVYRGLSIGETQYF; d_gene: TRBD1; v_gene: TRBV29-1; j_gene: TRBJ2-5; abundance: NA
CDR3nt: TGTGCCAGCTCACGGGCTAGCGGCTCTCAGAACACTGAAGCTTTCTTT; CDR3aa: CASSRASGSQNTEAFF; d_gene: NA; v_gene: TRBV18; j_gene: TRBJ1-1; abundance: NA
CDR3nt: TGCGCCAGTACCCCGGGACAGAGTAACTATGGCTACACCTTC; CDR3aa: CASTPGQSNYGYTF; d_gene: TRBD1; v_gene: TRBV5-1; j_gene: TRBJ1-2; abundance: NA
CDR3nt: TGTGCCAGCTCACTTGACACTCGCCCTAATGAAAAACTGTTTTTT; CDR3aa: CASSLDTRPNEKLFF; d_gene: NA; v_gene: TRBV18; j_gene: TRBJ1-4; abundance: NA
CDR3nt: TGTGCCAGCAGTCCCGTCAATAGCGGAAGTTACGAGCAGTACTTC; CDR3aa: CASSPVNSGSYEQYF; d_gene: NA; v_gene: TRBV3-1/TRBV3-2; j_gene: TRBJ2-7; abundance: once
CDR3nt: TGTGCCAGCTCACCCGACGGGAGCTCTGGAAACACCATATATTTT; CDR3aa: CASSPDGSSGNTIYF; d_gene: NA; v_gene: TRBV18; j_gene: TRBJ1-3; abundance: NA
CDR3nt: TGTGCCAGTAGTTTCAGAACCGGGGAGCTGTTTTTT; CDR3aa: CASSFRTGELFF; d_gene: NA; v_gene: TRBV19; j_gene: TRBJ2-2; abundance: once
CDR3nt: TGCGCCAGCAGTGAGGGACAGGGGGCGCCGGAGACCCAGTACTTC; CDR3aa: CASSEGQGAPETQYF; d_gene: TRBD1; v_gene: TRBV10-1; j_gene: TRBJ2-5; abundance: NA
CDR3nt: TGTGCCAGCGGACAGGGTAGCAATCAGCCCCAGCATTTT; CDR3aa: CASGQGSNQPQHF; d_gene: TRBD1; v_gene: TRBV27; j_gene: TRBJ1-5; abundance: NA
CDR3nt: TGTGCCAGCAGCCGATCGGGACAGGGGGTGAACACTGAAGCTTTCTTT; CDR3aa: CASSRSGQGVNTEAFF; d_gene: TRBD1; v_gene: TRBV11-2; j_gene: TRBJ1-1; abundance: many
CDR3nt: TGTGCCAGCAGCTTAGCTTCTTCGTGGGAGAGGGGGCAAGAGGGTAATGAAAAACTGTTTTTT; CDR3aa: CASSLASSWERGQEGNEKLFF; d_gene: TRBD1; v_gene: TRBV7-8; j_gene: TRBJ1-4; abundance: NA
CDR3nt: TGTGCCAGCAGCTTGGAAGGGGGGGAGGAGACCCAGTACTTC; CDR3aa: CASSLEGGEETQYF; d_gene: NA; v_gene: TRBV5-8; j_gene: TRBJ2-5; abundance: NA
CDR3nt: TGTGCCAGCAGTTTCGGGGGACTATATGAGCAGTTCTTC; CDR3aa: CASSFGGLYEQFF; d_gene: TRBD2; v_gene: TRBV28; j_gene: TRBJ2-1; abundance: few
CDR3nt: TGTGCCAGCAGCGCCCAGAAGGGGTCCCTATACAATGAGCAGTTCTTC; CDR3aa: CASSAQKGSLYNEQFF; d_gene: NA; v_gene: TRBV9; j_gene: TRBJ2-1; abundance: once
CDR3nt: TGTGCCAGCAGCTTAGGATCTAGCGTTAGCACAGATACGCAGTATTTT; CDR3aa: CASSLGSSVSTDTQYF; d_gene: NA; v_gene: TRBV7-6; j_gene: TRBJ2-3; abundance: NA
CDR3nt: TGTGCTAGTGGTTTTGGCGGGAGGGCCCCAGATACGCAGTATTTT; CDR3aa: CASGFGGRAPDTQYF; d_gene: TRBD2; v_gene: TRBV12-5; j_gene: TRBJ2-3; abundance: NA
CDR3nt: TGTGCCAGCAGCCAAGAGCTGGGGCCACAAGAGACCCAGTACTTC; CDR3aa: CASSQELGPQETQYF; d_gene: NA; v_gene: TRBV6-6; j_gene: TRBJ2-5; abundance: NA
CDR3nt: TGTGCCAGCAGTGAAGGACAGGGGGCAGAGACCCAGTACTTC; CDR3aa: CASSEGQGAETQYF; d_gene: TRBD1; v_gene: TRBV9; j_gene: TRBJ2-5; abundance: NA
CDR3nt: TGTGCCAGCAGCCCTTACTCGAGCTCCTACGAGCAGTACTTC; CDR3aa: CASSPYSSSYEQYF; d_gene: NA; v_gene: TRBV7-3; j_gene: TRBJ2-7; abundance: NA
CDR3nt: TGTGCCAGCAGTTCCCCTGGCGGGATAGGTTACGAGCAGTACTTC; CDR3aa: CASSSPGGIGYEQYF; d_gene: NA; v_gene: TRBV27; j_gene: TRBJ2-7; abundance: NA
CDR3nt: TGTGCCAGCAGCTTGGAGAGTTACAATGAGCAGTTCTTC; CDR3aa: CASSLESYNEQFF; d_gene: NA; v_gene: TRBV5-4; j_gene: TRBJ2-1; abundance: NA
CDR3nt: TGTGCCAGCAGCGCAACGGACAGAGAAGGGGCAGATACGCAGTATTTT; CDR3aa: CASSATDREGADTQYF; d_gene: NA; v_gene: TRBV9; j_gene: TRBJ2-3; abundance: NA
CDR3nt: TGCAGCGGGGGAGCGTCCGGCACCTACGAGCAGTACTTC; CDR3aa: CSGGASGTYEQYF; d_gene: NA; v_gene: TRBV29-1; j_gene: TRBJ2-7; abundance: NA
CDR3nt: TGCGCCAGCAGTGGGGGGACAGGTCCTTACGAGCAGTTCTTC; CDR3aa: CASSGGTGPYEQFF; d_gene: TRBD1; v_gene: TRBV10-1; j_gene: TRBJ2-1; abundance: NA
CDR3nt: TGTGCCATCAGTGAGGCACAGGGAGTTGAGACCCAGTACTTC; CDR3aa: CAISEAQGVETQYF; d_gene: NA; v_gene: TRBV10-3; j_gene: TRBJ2-5; abundance: NA
CDR3nt: TGCGCCAGCAGCGTACGGACAGATCAAGAGACCCAGTACTTC; CDR3aa: CASSVRTDQETQYF; d_gene: NA; v_gene: TRBV5-1; j_gene: TRBJ2-5; abundance: NA
CDR3nt: TGTGCCAGCAGTGACGGACAGGGTTATGGCTACACCTTC; CDR3aa: CASSDGQGYGYTF; d_gene: TRBD1; v_gene: TRBV6-1; j_gene: TRBJ1-2; abundance: NA
CDR3nt: TGTGCCAGCATACGGGACAAGAACACTGAAGCTTTCTTT; CDR3aa: CASIRDKNTEAFF; d_gene: NA; v_gene: TRBV2; j_gene: TRBJ1-1; abundance: NA
CDR3nt: TGTGCCAGCAGTGAAACTGGACAGACTAACGGGGAGCTGTTTTTT; CDR3aa: CASSETGQTNGELFF; d_gene: NA; v_gene: TRBV2; j_gene: TRBJ2-2; abundance: NA
CDR3nt: TGTGCCAGCAGCTTAGCGGAGGGGCAGGGAGACACCGGGGAGCTGTTTTTT; CDR3aa: CASSLAEGQGDTGELFF; d_gene: NA; v_gene: TRBV7-8; j_gene: TRBJ2-2; abundance: NA
CDR3nt: TGCGCCAGCAGCTTCAGGATGGACACTGAAGCTTTCTTT; CDR3aa: CASSFRMDTEAFF; d_gene: NA; v_gene: TRBV5-1; j_gene: TRBJ1-1; abundance: NA
CDR3nt: TGTGCCTGGGACCTAGGGGCAGGGGGCTTGGTAGGGACTGAAGCTTTCTTT; CDR3aa: CAWDLGAGGLVGTEAFF; d_gene: TRBD1; v_gene: TRBV30; j_gene: TRBJ1-1; abundance: NA
CDR3nt: TGTGCCAGTAGTAGATTCACAGGGGGCGGTCAGCCCCAGCATTTT; CDR3aa: CASSRFTGGGQPQHF; d_gene: TRBD1; v_gene: TRBV19; j_gene: TRBJ1-5; abundance: NA
CDR3nt: TGTGCCAGCGGGACAGGGTCCGATACGCAGTATTTT; CDR3aa: CASGTGSDTQYF; d_gene: TRBD1; v_gene: TRBV7-3; j_gene: TRBJ2-3; abundance: NA
CDR3nt: TGTGCCAGCAGTAAGACAGGGGGCCTGAACACCGGGGAGCTGTTTTTT; CDR3aa: CASSKTGGLNTGELFF; d_gene: TRBD1; v_gene: TRBV7-3; j_gene: TRBJ2-2; abundance: NA
CDR3nt: TGTGCCAGCAGCGACCCATCCCGACAGCGCCAAGAGACCCAGTACTTC; CDR3aa: CASSDPSRQRQETQYF; d_gene: NA; v_gene: TRBV9; j_gene: TRBJ2-5; abundance: once
CDR3nt: TGTGCCAGCGTTAGGGTGGACTGGTGGGACTCTGGGGCCAACGTCCTGACTTTC; CDR3aa: CASVRVDWWDSGANVLTF; d_gene: NA; v_gene: TRBV7-9; j_gene: TRBJ2-6; abundance: few
CDR3nt: TGTGCCAGCAGTGAAAGGACAGAGGACCAGCCCCAGCATTTT; CDR3aa: CASSERTEDQPQHF; d_gene: NA; v_gene: TRBV2; j_gene: TRBJ1-5; abundance: NA
CDR3nt: TGTGCCAGTAGTATCGGGGCAGGGGGCGTTGGTCAGCCCCAGCATTTT; CDR3aa: CASSIGAGGVGQPQHF; d_gene: TRBD1; v_gene: TRBV19; j_gene: TRBJ1-5; abundance: NA
CDR3nt: TGTGCCAGCAGTGAAGGGAGAGGGAGGGCTCGCAATCAGCCCCAGCATTTT; CDR3aa: CASSEGRGRARNQPQHF; d_gene: NA; v_gene: TRBV2; j_gene: TRBJ1-5; abundance: NA
CDR3nt: TGTGCCAGCAGTCCCAGCGCCCCAGGGAATCGACTCGTAGCTTTCTTT; CDR3aa: CASSPSAPGNRLVAFF; d_gene: NA; v_gene: TRBV28; j_gene: TRBJ1-1; abundance: NA
CDR3nt: TGTGCCAGCAGTGAATATGTCTACGAGCAGTACTTC; CDR3aa: CASSEYVYEQYF; d_gene: NA; v_gene: TRBV2; j_gene: TRBJ2-7; abundance: NA
CDR3nt: TGTGCCAGCTGCCGGGACAGAGGTGCCGCTGAAGCTTTCTTT; CDR3aa: CASCRDRGAAEAFF; d_gene: TRBD1; v_gene: TRBV6-5; j_gene: TRBJ1-1; abundance: NA
CDR3nt: TGTGCCAGCTCACTTACATCTTCTCAGGGGAAGATGGGCTATGGCTACACCTTC; CDR3aa: CASSLTSSQGKMGYGYTF; d_gene: NA; v_gene: TRBV18; j_gene: TRBJ1-2; abundance: NA